This TCR beta chain was sequenced during a study of blood T cell repertoires in COVID-19. On the study more broadly: COVID-19 samples, acute and convalescent, were from the United States, Italy and Spain. The analysed material was cDNA or gDNA that came from T cells, B-cell-depleted T cells, or PBMCs.

Residents of 20 to 25 US areas, aged roughly 18 to 89 years, made up the participants. In assigning cohorts, the study relied on participant-reported clinical history. CDR3 length: 14 amino acids. CDR1 MNHEY and CDR2 SVGAGI come from the germline V gene. V was cut by 6 bases and J by 6 bases, with 15 bases left in between. This clone appeared once. TCRdb's copy holds only in-frame clones and misses some; the assay was immunoSEQ multiplex PCR. The sample contains roughly 270,000 clones, 85% of which appear only once. V gene TRBV6-5 combines with J gene TRBJ1-5, with D tentatively TRBD1 (6 bases). This receptor was taken from a woman aged 45 to 65 who had recovered from COVID-19. Sequenced input: PBMCs or T cells enriched from blood (not recorded which). CDR3 nucleotide sequence: TGTGCCAGCAGCCCACGGGACACCATTCAGCCCCAGCATTTT. Its translation: CASSPRDTIQPQHF.